This record concerns one TCR beta chain sequence. The record originates from a study of blood T cell repertoires in COVID-19. As for the study in general: PBMCs, B-cell-depleted T cells, or T cells provided the cDNA or gDNA that made up the material.

In the original analysis: By means of reference gene primer amplification, nucleated cell counts were estimated. Some clones are missing from TCRdb's copy, which holds only in-frame ones; the method was immunoSEQ multiplex PCR. V and J calls and clone size are as listed in that table; D and trimming were resolved from the DNA. The profile shows just under 65,000 clones, about 70% of them singletons. Germline values: CDR1 SGHRS, CDR2 YFSETQ. With 5 bases removed from V and 1 base from J, the gap between germline ends came to 16 bases. CDR3 length equals 16 residues. The material sequenced was peripheral blood. This clonotype was sampled from a woman of 80 years or more with acute or convalescent COVID-19. This chain uses TRBV5-1 with TRBJ2-1; possible D gene TRBD1, 5 bases. The CDR3: CASRLTVGASYNEQFF. The CDR3 DNA reads TGCGCCAGCAGGTTGACAGTAGGGGCGTCCTACAATGAGCAGTTCTTC.